Below are 15 T cell receptor beta chains sequenced from a single sample in a study of shared clonotypes between healthy human individuals. Data came from immunoSEQ multiplex PCR; TCRdb stores just in-frame clones and leaves some out. Of about 600,000 clones listed, about 96% were seen once; the top ten hold less than 0.065%. Sequencing was done on a sample of naive CD4+ T cells sorted from blood. Subset denoted: CD45RA+ positively selected. The source is a woman aged 25 to 45 in good health.

The V call is TRBV5-1, the J call TRBJ2-5; 7 bases match TRBD1. This CDR3 has 12 amino acids. J was trimmed by 11 bases and V by 0 bases; bases with no gene match: 4. Germline CDR1 and CDR2: SGHRS and YFSETQ. The CDR3 loop is CASSLATGEQYF. Here the CDR3 DNA reads TGCGCCAGCAGCTTGGCTACAGGGGAGCAGTACTTC.

The chain couples TRBV18 to TRBJ2-7, with 9 bases that match TRBD1. The CDR3 totals 15 residues. V was clipped by 6 bases and J by 2 bases; unmatched bases: 8. The germline CDR1 and CDR2 sequences are KGHSH and LQKENI. CDR3 sequence: CASSLETGGTYEQYF. The CDR3 bases are TGTGCCAGCTCCCTTGAGACAGGGGGGACCTACGAGCAGTACTTC. Complete variable domain (other parts from reference TRBV18 and TRBJ2-7): NAGVMQNPRHLVRRRGQEARLRCSPMKGHSHVYWYRQLPEEGLKFMVYLQKENIIDESGMPKERFSAEFPKEGPSILRIQQVVRGDSAAYFCASSLETGGTYEQYFGPGTRLTVT.

The V gene is TRBV6-1, the J gene TRBJ2-6; D perhaps matches TRBD1 (6 bases). The germline gives CDR1 MNHNS, CDR2 SASEGT. V was cut by 3 bases and J by 2 bases, with 20 bases left in between. The CDR3 length is 19 residues. CDR3 sequence: CASSEARGLGLAGANVLTF. Here the CDR3 DNA reads TGTGCCAGCAGTGAGGCCAGGGGCCTGGGTCTAGCTGGGGCCAACGTCCTGACTTTC.

V and J are TRBV28 and TRBJ2-5, with D perhaps matching TRBD1 (5 bases). TRBJ2-7 matches the DNA end more closely, so the J call is doubtful. The germline V gene encodes CDR1 MDHEN and CDR2 SYDVKM. The CDR3 covers 12 residues. CDR3 nucleotides: TGTGCCAGCAGTTTACAGGGCTACGAGCAGTACTTC. It specifies CASSLQGYEQYF.

This chain joins TRBV2 and TRBJ2-2; TRBD1 matches 9 bases. The length of the CDR3 is 15 residues. CDR1 and CDR2 (germline): SNHLY, FYNNEI. Trimming cost V 6 bases and J 0 bases; bases outside gene matches: 2. CDR3 coding DNA: TGTGCCAGCAGACGACAGGGGGCGAACACCGGGGAGCTGTTTTTT. Encoded protein: CASRRQGANTGELFF. Together with reference TRBV2 and TRBJ2-2, the CDR3 gives the full variable domain: EPEVTQTPSHQVTQMGQEVILRCVPISNHLYFYWYRQILGQKVEFLVSFYNNEISEKSEIFDDQFSVERPDGSNFTLKIRSTKLEDSAMYFCASRRQGANTGELFFGEGSRLTVL.

This clone was observed once. V usage is TRBV28 and J usage is TRBJ1-4; TRBD1 aligns across 7 bases. The CDR3 totals 15 residues. J lost 3 bases, V lost 2 bases, and 3 bases had no gene match. CDR1 and CDR2 from the germline V gene are MDHEN and SYDVKM. CDR3 nucleotide sequence: TGTGCCAGCAGTTTAGGACAGGCTTCTAATGAAAAACTGTTTTTT. Translated: CASSLGQASNEKLFF.

This clone was seen just once. This sequence joins TRBV21-1 and TRBJ2-7; the DNA was not used to check the table's D call, TRBD2. TRBV21-1 is noted as a pseudogene. CDR3 length: 13 residues. CDR3 protein: CASSRRGNYEQYF. The DNA of the CDR3 is TGTGCCAGCAGCAGGCGCGGGAATTACGAGCAGTACTTC.

This chain uses TRBV6-7 with TRBJ2-5, with 7 bases aligning to TRBD2. TRBV6-7 is placed among ORFs of uncertain function. CDR3 length: 12 residues. After removal of 8 bases from V and 5 bases from J, the junction contained 5 bases not matched to a gene. CDR3 residues: CASSGAGETQYF. CDR3 in DNA: TGTGCCAGCTCGGGAGCGGGGGAGACCCAGTACTTC.

V is TRBV4-2 and J is TRBJ2-7; D unresolved. The CDR3 spans 13 residues. The germline gives CDR1 LGHNA, CDR2 YNFKEQ. Trimming shortened V by 5 bases and J by 6 bases, and 14 bases separated the two germline ends. The CDR3, as DNA: TGTGCCAGCAGCACCTTATTGTTTGGCGAGCAGTACTTC. Its translation: CASSTLLFGEQYF.

The chain carries TRBV10-3 and TRBJ1-3; a possible D gene is TRBD1 (5 bases). The length of the CDR3 is 14 residues. CDR1 is ENHRY, CDR2 SYGVKD, per germline. V was clipped by 3 bases and J by 7 bases, with 13 bases between them. CDR3 sequence: CAISEEFPGNTIYF. The CDR3 region has the DNA TGTGCCATCAGTGAAGAGTTCCCAGGGAACACCATATATTTT.

The rearrangement joins TRBV2 to TRBJ2-2; maybe TRBD1 (5 bases). Per germline, CDR1 SNHLY and CDR2 FYNNEI. This CDR3 contains 15 residues. Deletions cut 4 bases from V and 0 bases from J, with 9 bases between. The CDR3 DNA follows: TGTGCCAGCAGTGTTCAGGGTTCGAACACCGGGGAGCTGTTTTTT. Translation gives CASSVQGSNTGELFF. Filled out from reference TRBV2 and TRBJ2-2, the complete variable domain reads EPEVTQTPSHQVTQMGQEVILRCVPISNHLYFYWYRQILGQKVEFLVSFYNNEISEKSEIFDDQFSVERPDGSNFTLKIRSTKLEDSAMYFCASSVQGSNTGELFFGEGSRLTVL.

On this clone itself: Other DNA sequences in the same sample also yield this CDR3. The chain uses TRBV5-1 and TRBJ2-3; the D is unclear. This CDR3 contains 14 residues. V dropped 0 bases and J dropped 2 bases, with 7 bases sitting between them. Germline V gene lookup returns CDR1 SGHRS and CDR2 YFSETQ. CDR3 in DNA: TGCGCCAGCAGCTTGGAACAGTTCACAGATACGCAGTATTTT. This translates into CASSLEQFTDTQYF.

Worth noting for this clone: Other DNA sequences in this specimen translate into the identical CDR3. The V gene is TRBV29-1, the J gene TRBJ2-4, with 9 bases aligning to TRBD1. Germline V gene sequence: CDR1 SQVTM, CDR2 ANQGSEA. This CDR3 comprises 13 residues. J gave up 6 bases and V 3 bases, and 3 bases lay outside the gene matches. DNA for the CDR3: TGCAGCGTTGAGAGACAGGGGGGAAACATTCAGTACTTC. As protein: CSVERQGGNIQYF.

The rearrangement uses TRBV6-1 and TRBJ1-3, with D perhaps matching TRBD1 (6 bases). The germline V and J ends were trimmed by 1 base and 4 bases, with 8 bases remaining between them. The V gene's germline CDR1 is MNHNS and CDR2 SASEGT. This CDR3 region has 14 residues. As DNA, the CDR3 is TGTGCCAGCAGTGAAGAGGGGGTCGGAAACACCATATATTTT. Translation: CASSEEGVGNTIYF.

The V call is TRBV2, the J call TRBJ2-5; 12 bases match TRBD1. V trimming: 6 bases; J trimming: 5 bases; junction bases outside the gene matches: 13. Germline V gives CDR1 SNHLY, CDR2 FYNNEI. The CDR3 consists of 17 residues. CDR3 loop: CASRTGTGGAGRETQYF. In nucleotides, the CDR3 is TGTGCCAGCAGGACCGGGACAGGGGGCGCGGGGCGGGAGACCCAGTACTTC.